This TCR beta chain is from a study of identical twins. Germline lookup yields CDR1 SNHLY and CDR2 FYNNEI. The CDR3 is 12 residues long. This clonotype was recorded many times. A junction end diverges from the germline sequence, so it may reflect a read error. MiXCR, run by TCRdb on the 5' RACE reads, gives a single entry per CDR3 protein. The table shows 300,000 to 400,000 distinct CDR3 sequences, with approximately 13% occurring only once. These data were also filed under a second study, of yellow fever vaccine responses in identical twins.

This clonotype originated in a woman younger than 30 in good health. The chain has TRBV2 and TRBJ2-7, with D perhaps matching TRBD1 (7 bases). The sample consisted of CD8+ T cells sorted from blood. CDR3 DNA: TGCGCCAGCCGGGGGACAGCCTACGAGCAGTACTTC. Amino acid sequence: CASRGTAYEQYF. Supplemented by reference TRBV2 and TRBJ2-7, the full variable domain reads EPEVTQTPSHQVTQMGQEVILRCVPISNHLYFYWYRQILGQKVEFLVSFYNNEISEKSEIFDDQFSVERPDGSNFTLKIRSTKLEDSAMYFCASRGTAYEQYFGPGTRLTVT.